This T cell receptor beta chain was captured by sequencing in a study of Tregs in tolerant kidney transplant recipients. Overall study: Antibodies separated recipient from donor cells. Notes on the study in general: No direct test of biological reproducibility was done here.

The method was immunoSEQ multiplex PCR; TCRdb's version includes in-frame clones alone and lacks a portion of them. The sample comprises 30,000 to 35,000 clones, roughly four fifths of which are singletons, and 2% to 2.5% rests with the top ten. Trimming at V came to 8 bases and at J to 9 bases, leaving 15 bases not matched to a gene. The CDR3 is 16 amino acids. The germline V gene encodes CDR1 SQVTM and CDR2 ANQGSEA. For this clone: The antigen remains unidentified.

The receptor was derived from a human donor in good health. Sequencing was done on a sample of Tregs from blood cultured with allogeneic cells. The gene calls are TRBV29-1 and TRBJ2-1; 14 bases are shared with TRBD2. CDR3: CSTQRSGTSGSVEQFF. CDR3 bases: TGCAGCACCCAGAGGTCCGGGACTAGCGGGAGTGTTGAGCAGTTCTTC.